This T cell receptor beta chain is drawn from a study of control samples from healthy donors and cancer patients. TCRdb's copy holds only in-frame clones and misses some; the assay was immunoSEQ multiplex PCR. Counted here are some 130,000 clones, roughly 92% occurring once; the ten biggest clones make up 4.5% to 7%. The CDR3 has 15 residues. Germline values: CDR1 SGHTA, CDR2 FQGNSA. The V gene lost 2 bases and the J gene lost 1 base, with 12 bases spanning the gap. The TCR was taken from a man between 18 and 35 years old in good health. The chain uses TRBV7-2 and TRBJ2-7; D may be TRBD2 (5 bases). Input material: blood. Here the CDR3 reads CASSLKSSGSYEQYF. CDR3 DNA: TGTGCCAGCAGCTTAAAGAGCAGCGGTTCCTACGAGCAGTACTTC.